These T cell receptor beta chains were read from a single sample in a study of T cells in tuberculosis. Only in-frame clones appear in the TCRdb table, and some are missing; sequencing was by immunoSEQ multiplex PCR. The sample shows about 33,000 clones, about 90% of them seen only once. This specimen was PBMCs, taken at tuberculosis diagnosis. The source of these receptors is an adult with tuberculosis. Some clones in this sample may be carry-over from other donors' samples. CDR3s include the opening cysteine and the closing phenylalanine or tryptophan. D genes are given only for firm matches. Not all rows give a size; the values are once, few, many and, for expanded clones, a class.

CDR3 protein: CASSLDRGGPDNEQFF
CDR3 DNA: TGTGCCAGCAGCTTAGATCGGGGGGGGCCCGACAATGAGCAGTTCTTC
D gene: TRBD2
clone size: few
V gene: TRBV7-6
J gene: TRBJ2-1

CDR3 protein: CASSVDSGGSYNEQFF
CDR3 DNA: TGTGCCAGCAGCGTAGATTCGGGGGGGTCCTACAATGAGCAGTTCTTC
D gene: TRBD2
clone size: NA
V gene: TRBV9
J gene: TRBJ2-1

CDR3 protein: CASRERLAGGHGTQYF
CDR3 DNA: TGTGCCAGCAGAGAACGACTAGCGGGGGGGCATGGTACGCAGTATTTT
D gene: TRBD2
clone size: NA
V gene: TRBV6-1
J gene: TRBJ2-3

CDR3 protein: CASSPGTGTNEQFF
CDR3 DNA: TGCGCCAGCAGCCCCGGGACAGGGACCAATGAGCAGTTCTTC
D gene: TRBD1
clone size: NA
V gene: TRBV5-1
J gene: TRBJ2-1

CDR3 protein: CASSYLGLYDEQYF
CDR3 DNA: TGTGCCAGCAGTTATTTGGGACTTTACGACGAGCAGTACTTC
D gene: NA
clone size: NA
V gene: TRBV6-5
J gene: TRBJ2-7

CDR3 protein: CATSSQGADTQYF
CDR3 DNA: TGCGCCACCTCATCACAGGGCGCAGATACGCAGTATTTT
D gene: NA
clone size: NA
V gene: TRBV5-1
J gene: TRBJ2-3

CDR3 protein: CASSRERGASGNTIYF
CDR3 DNA: TGTGCCAGCAGCCGAGAACGGGGGGCTAGTGGAAACACCATATATTTT
D gene: NA
clone size: NA
V gene: TRBV11-2
J gene: TRBJ1-3

CDR3 protein: CASSQETGQGEKLFF
CDR3 DNA: TGTGCCAGCAGCCAAGAAACCGGACAGGGTGAAAAACTGTTTTTT
D gene: TRBD1
clone size: NA
V gene: TRBV4-2
J gene: TRBJ1-4

CDR3 protein: CASSPGGKNYGYTF
CDR3 DNA: TGTGCCAGCAGCCCAGGGGGGAAAAACTATGGCTACACCTTC
D gene: TRBD1
clone size: NA
V gene: TRBV7-2
J gene: TRBJ1-2

CDR3 protein: CASSSWDRGLFEQYF
CDR3 DNA: TGTGCCAGCAGCTCGTGGGACAGGGGGCTTTTCGAGCAGTACTTC
D gene: TRBD1
clone size: few
V gene: TRBV5-6
J gene: TRBJ2-7

CDR3 protein: CATLGRVAYEQYF
CDR3 DNA: TGTGCCACCCTAGGCCGGGTTGCCTACGAGCAGTACTTC
D gene: NA
clone size: once
V gene: TRBV6-1
J gene: TRBJ2-7

CDR3 protein: CASRGQASSNYGYTF
CDR3 DNA: TGTGCCAGCAGAGGACAGGCGTCCTCTAACTATGGCTACACCTTC
D gene: TRBD1
clone size: NA
V gene: TRBV6-1
J gene: TRBJ1-2

CDR3 protein: CASIGAIYNEQFF
CDR3 DNA: TGCGCCAGCATAGGGGCCATATACAATGAGCAGTTCTTC
D gene: NA
clone size: few
V gene: TRBV10-2
J gene: TRBJ2-1